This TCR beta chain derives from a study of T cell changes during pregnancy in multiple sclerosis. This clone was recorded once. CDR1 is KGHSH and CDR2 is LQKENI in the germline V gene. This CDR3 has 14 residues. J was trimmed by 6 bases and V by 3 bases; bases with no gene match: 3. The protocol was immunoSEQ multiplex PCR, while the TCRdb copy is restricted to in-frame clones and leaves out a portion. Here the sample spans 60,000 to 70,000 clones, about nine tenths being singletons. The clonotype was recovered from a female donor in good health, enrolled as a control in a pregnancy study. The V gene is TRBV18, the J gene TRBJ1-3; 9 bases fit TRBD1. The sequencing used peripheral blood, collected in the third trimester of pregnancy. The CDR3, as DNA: TGTGCCAGCTCACCGGGACAGGGTACAAACACCATATATTTT. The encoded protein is CASSPGQGTNTIYF. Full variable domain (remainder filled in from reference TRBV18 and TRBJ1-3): NAGVMQNPRHLVRRRGQEARLRCSPMKGHSHVYWYRQLPEEGLKFMVYLQKENIIDESGMPKERFSAEFPKEGPSILRIQQVVRGDSAAYFCASSPGQGTNTIYFGEGSWLTVV.